These 24 T cell receptor beta chains originate from one sample sequenced in a study of T-cell memory formation after mild COVID-19. MiXCR, applied by TCRdb to the 5' RACE reads, yields one record per CDR3 protein. The sample lists just over 60,000 distinct CDR3 sequences, about a tenth occurring once. Material for sequencing was PBMCs or a T cell subset sorted from them (not recorded which). These receptors were collected from a man aged 18-30 years who had mild COVID-19 (a few samples of this study predate the infection). Cell type and time point are not known.

This clonotype was picked up one time. In nucleotides, the CDR3 is TGCGCCAGCAGCCCTAGGGGGGGTACATATACGCAGTATTTT. Residues: CASSPRGGTYTQYF. The V call is TRBV5-1, the J call TRBJ2-3, with D possibly matching TRBD2 (7 bases). V shed 4 bases and J shed 7 bases, with 16 bases lying between them. Germline-derived CDR1 and CDR2 are SGHRS and YFSETQ. This CDR3 spans 14 amino acids. Full variable domain (remainder filled in from reference TRBV5-1 and TRBJ2-3): KAGVTQTPRYLIKTRGQQVTLSCSPISGHRSVSWYQQTPGQGLQFLFEYFSETQRNKGNFPGRFSGRQFSNSRSEMNVSTLELGDSALYLCASSPRGGTYTQYFGPGTRLTVL.

The chain is built from TRBV6-5 and TRBJ2-3; no definite D call. The V gene lost 1 base and the J gene lost 5 bases, with 10 bases spanning the gap. CDR3 length: 14 residues. In germline, CDR1 is MNHEY, CDR2 SVGAGI. CDR3 residues: CASSYLGSQDTQYF. The CDR3 region has the DNA TGTGCCAGCAGTTACTTAGGTTCGCAAGATACGCAGTATTTT.

The V gene is TRBV4-1, the J gene TRBJ2-4; D gene ambiguous. V lost 10 bases and J lost 1, with 17 bases in between. The germline V gene has CDR1 MGHRA and CDR2 YSYEKL. The CDR3 runs 15 residues. The CDR3 DNA follows: TGCGCCACCAGGACGGCCGTGGATGCCAAAAACATTCAGTACTTC. As protein: CATRTAVDAKNIQYF.

The chain employs TRBV4-3 and TRBJ2-3; maybe TRBD1 (5 bases). The CDR3 consists of 13 residues. Trimming removed 3 bases at V and 5 bases at J, with 9 bases between. Germline V gene data show CDR1 as LGHNA and CDR2 as YSLEER. The CDR3 reads CASSQNRKDTQYF. In nucleotides, the CDR3 is TGCGCCAGCAGCCAGAACAGGAAAGATACGCAGTATTTT.

V gene TRBV5-1 combines with J gene TRBJ1-1; TRBD1 might be the D (6 bases). Deletions cut 5 bases from V and 1 base from J, with 12 bases between. Per germline, CDR1 SGHRS and CDR2 YFSETQ. The CDR3 is 14 amino acids. The CDR3 sequence is CASREQGGNTEAFF. The CDR3 nucleotides read TGCGCCAGCAGAGAACAGGGTGGGAACACTGAAGCTTTCTTT.

This clonotype was observed at least ten times. The V call is TRBV27, the J call TRBJ2-3, with TRBD2 identical over 13 bases. From germline, CDR1 is MNHEY and CDR2 SMNVEV (reference sequence). The CDR3 covers 19 residues. J gave up 2 bases and V 0 bases, and 8 bases lay outside the gene matches. CDR3 protein: CASSLSGGLAGQITDTQYF. The CDR3 region has the DNA TGTGCCAGCAGTTTATCCGGGGGACTAGCGGGGCAAATCACAGATACGCAGTATTTT.

The chain employs TRBV5-1 and TRBJ2-3; the match to TRBD2 covers 8 bases. The CDR3 runs to 15 residues. Germline V lookup: CDR1 SGHRS, CDR2 YFSETQ. V gave up 0 bases and J gave up 2 bases; unmatched junction bases: 2. The CDR3 DNA reads as TGCGCCAGCAGCTTGGTTAGCGGGGTCACAGATACGCAGTATTTT. Translating gives CASSLVSGVTDTQYF.

There are a few counts of this clonotype. The rearrangement links TRBV7-2 to TRBJ1-5; 9 positions agree with TRBD1. This CDR3 region has 15 residues. Germline CDR1 SGHTA, CDR2 FQGNSA. Germline trimming cut 1 base from V and 9 bases from J; bases unmatched to any gene: 7. Here the CDR3 DNA reads TGTGCCAGCAGCTTAGAAGGGACAGGGCGTCGGCCCCAGCATTTT. This encodes CASSLEGTGRRPQHF.

The CDR3: CASQDPSSGNTIYF. For the CDR3, the DNA is TGCGCCAGCCAAGACCCGAGCTCTGGAAACACCATATATTTT. The V and J genes are TRBV5-1 and TRBJ1-3; D is unclear. Looked up from germline, CDR1 is SGHRS and CDR2 is YFSETQ. V lost 7 bases and J 0 bases, leaving 11 bases between the germline ends. CDR3 length: 14 residues. The whole variable domain, filled in from reference TRBV5-1 and TRBJ1-3, reads KAGVTQTPRYLIKTRGQQVTLSCSPISGHRSVSWYQQTPGQGLQFLFEYFSETQRNKGNFPGRFSGRQFSNSRSEMNVSTLELGDSALYLCASQDPSSGNTIYFGEGSWLTVV.

This clonotype has a single count. A read error may be the cause here, since a much bigger clone is one base away. The V gene is TRBV6-6, the J gene TRBJ2-3; D is unclear. Germline CDR1 and CDR2: MNHNY and SVGAGI (reference sequence). This CDR3 is built from 15 residues. CDR3 in amino acids: CASSYGRLYTDSQYF. The CDR3 DNA follows: TGTGCCAGCAGTTACGGTCGACTCTACACAGATTCGCAGTATTTT.

The gene calls are TRBV6-4 and TRBJ2-7; maybe TRBD1 (5 bases). The CDR3 spans 14 residues. Germline V gene lookup returns CDR1 MRHNA and CDR2 SNTAGT. V was shortened by 2 bases and J by 5 bases, with 13 bases between the two germline ends. Here the CDR3 reads CASSDIGDSHEQYF. CDR3 bases: TGTGCCAGCAGTGACATCGGAGACAGTCACGAGCAGTACTTC.

In its sample, this clonotype was seen many times. The chain combines TRBV5-1 with TRBJ1-2, with D hard to call. The CDR3 is 13 residues long. CDR1 and CDR2 (germline): SGHRS, YFSETQ. The V end lost 1 base, the J end lost 5 bases, and 9 bases lay between the germline ends. CDR3 protein: CASSLLPEYGYTF. CDR3 sequence (DNA): TGCGCCAGCAGCTTGCTCCCTGAGTATGGCTACACCTTC. Full variable domain (missing parts from reference TRBV5-1 and TRBJ1-2): KAGVTQTPRYLIKTRGQQVTLSCSPISGHRSVSWYQQTPGQGLQFLFEYFSETQRNKGNFPGRFSGRQFSNSRSEMNVSTLELGDSALYLCASSLLPEYGYTFGSGTRLTVV.

This clonotype turned up a few times. The chain's CDR3 is CSARGKETQYF. CDR3 sequence (DNA): TGCAGTGCTAGAGGAAAAGAGACCCAGTACTTC. The chain joins TRBV20-1 to TRBJ2-5; D call uncertain. Germline V gene sequence: CDR1 DFQATT, CDR2 SNEGSKA (reference sequence). Trimming stripped 1 base from V and 3 bases from J, with 3 bases between. The CDR3 is 11 residues long.

This clonotype was picked up many times. The V and J genes are TRBV7-2 and TRBJ2-2; possible D gene TRBD1, 6 bases. The CDR3 contains 14 residues. V shed 5 bases and J shed 1 base, with 8 bases lying between them. Germline V lookup: CDR1 SGHTA, CDR2 FQGNSA. The CDR3 DNA is TGTGCCAGCAGCCTGACAGGGAACACCGGGGAGCTGTTTTTT. Protein: CASSLTGNTGELFF.

This clonotype was counted many times. This rearrangement joins TRBV7-2 to TRBJ2-5; 8 bases are a match to TRBD2. CDR1 and CDR2 from the germline V gene are SGHTA and FQGNSA. The CDR3 contains 15 residues. J gave up 2 bases and V 6 bases, and 8 bases lay outside the gene matches. The CDR3, as DNA: TGTGCCAGCAGTGCGCGTCGGGGGGGGCAAGAGACCCAGTACTTC. Translating gives CASSARRGGQETQYF.

This clonotype was counted at least ten times. This sequence joins TRBV20-1 and TRBJ2-3; no definite D call. From germline, CDR1 is DFQATT and CDR2 SNEGSKA (reference sequence). V lost 6 bases and J lost 6, with 16 bases in between. The CDR3 has 13 residues. The CDR3 bases are TGCAGTGCGAAAACCCGCGGAGCTGATACGCAGTATTTT. It translates to CSAKTRGADTQYF.

The chain carries TRBV5-1 and TRBJ2-3; TRBD2 matches at 11 bases. CDR1 is SGHRS, CDR2 YFSETQ, per germline. J gave up 3 bases and V 4 bases, and 10 bases lay outside the gene matches. The CDR3 extends over 17 amino acids. The CDR3 loop is CASSLGRSGGGTDTQYF. CDR3 nucleotides: TGCGCCAGCAGCCTGGGTCGTAGCGGGGGGGGAACAGATACGCAGTATTTT. The variable domain in full, completed from reference TRBV5-1 and TRBJ2-3, reads KAGVTQTPRYLIKTRGQQVTLSCSPISGHRSVSWYQQTPGQGLQFLFEYFSETQRNKGNFPGRFSGRQFSNSRSEMNVSTLELGDSALYLCASSLGRSGGGTDTQYFGPGTRLTVL.

The chain uses TRBV20-1 and TRBJ2-5; the D call may be TRBD1 or TRBD2 (5 bases each). The V gene lost 6 bases and the J gene lost 0 bases, with 14 bases spanning the gap. CDR1 and CDR2 (germline): DFQATT, SNEGSKA (reference sequence). CDR3 length: 14 amino acids. CDR3 sequence: CSAWGTSNQETQYF. In nucleotides, the CDR3 is TGCAGTGCCTGGGGGACCTCAAACCAAGAGACCCAGTACTTC.

In its sample, this clonotype was seen many times. J is TRBJ2-5 and V is TRBV7-6; D gene unclear. The CDR3 is 14 residues long. Trimming pared 4 bases from V and 1 base from J, leaving 10 bases between. Germline CDR1 is SGHVS and CDR2 is FNYEAQ. CDR3 residues: CASSYGGPQETQYF. The CDR3 nucleotides are TGTGCCAGCAGCTACGGTGGGCCCCAAGAGACCCAGTACTTC.

This chain connects TRBV28 to TRBJ2-6; D unresolved. Trimming cost V 5 bases and J 0 bases, with 17 bases left between them. The germline gives CDR1 MDHEN, CDR2 SYDVKM. The CDR3 consists of 18 residues. CDR3: CASSPPGRSYSGANVLTF. In DNA, the CDR3 is TGTGCCAGCAGTCCCCCCGGCAGGAGTTACTCTGGGGCCAACGTCCTGACTTTC.

This clonotype has ten or more counts. The rearrangement joins TRBV7-2 to TRBJ2-1, with 14 bases matching TRBD2. J lost 10 bases, V lost 3 bases, and 2 bases had no gene match. This CDR3 contains 14 residues. The germline gives CDR1 SGHTA, CDR2 FQGNSA. The CDR3 bases are TGTGCCAGCAGCTTCGGACTAGCGGGAGGCGAGCAGTTCTTC. Translation gives CASSFGLAGGEQFF. Combining the CDR3 with reference TRBV7-2 and TRBJ2-1 gives the whole variable domain GAGVSQSPSNKVTEKGKDVELRCDPISGHTALYWYRQSLGQGLEFLIYFQGNSAPDKSGLPSDRFSAERTGGSVSTLTIQRTQQEDSAVYLCASSFGLAGGEQFFGPGTRLTVL.

This clonotype was recorded a few times. The chain is built from TRBV5-1 and TRBJ1-2; 7 nucleotides agree with TRBD1. The CDR3 covers 13 residues. The germline gives CDR1 SGHRS, CDR2 YFSETQ. The J segment lost 8 bases and the V segment lost 3 bases, leaving 7 bases of the junction unmatched. DNA of the CDR3: TGCGCCAGCAGCTGGGACAGCAACGGCGGCTACACCTTC. It codes for CASSWDSNGGYTF. The full variable domain, rest sourced from reference TRBV5-1 and TRBJ1-2, is KAGVTQTPRYLIKTRGQQVTLSCSPISGHRSVSWYQQTPGQGLQFLFEYFSETQRNKGNFPGRFSGRQFSNSRSEMNVSTLELGDSALYLCASSWDSNGGYTFGSGTRLTVV.

The table lists this clonotype with a few counts. The chain couples TRBV5-4 to TRBJ2-1; TRBD2 aligns across 10 bases. This CDR3 is 14 amino acids long. Germline loops: CDR1 SGHNT, CDR2 YYREEE (reference sequence). V shed 3 bases and J 8 bases; nucleotides not matched to a gene: 5. The CDR3 sequence: CASSSSGGEDEQFF. The CDR3 DNA follows: TGTGCCAGCAGCTCTAGCGGGGGCGAGGATGAGCAGTTCTTC.

This clonotype was seen many times. The chain is built from TRBV7-2 and TRBJ2-5; D assignment may be TRBD1 or TRBD2 (5 bases each). V was shortened by 4 bases and J by 4 bases, with 13 bases between the two germline ends. This CDR3 has 14 amino acids. Germline V lookup: CDR1 SGHTA, CDR2 FQGNSA. This CDR3 reads CASSSNPGAETQYF. The CDR3 DNA is TGTGCCAGCAGCTCAAACCCCGGGGCAGAGACCCAGTACTTC.